This T cell receptor (beta chain) is from a study of tumor and adjacent non-tumor tissue in lung cancer. On the study more broadly: The cohort had roughly 11 adenocarcinoma, 2 squamous cell and 1 small cell patients. About 4.17 million productive TCRbeta reads were obtained per sample on average.

The V gene's germline CDR1 is SGHAT and CDR2 FQNNGV. The CDR3 runs 16 residues. A modified ARM-PCR protocol with three rounds of nested PCR amplified TCRbeta. MiXCR, applied by TCRdb to the multiplex PCR reads, yields one record per CDR3 protein. The sample contains about 50,000 distinct CDR3 sequences, about 70% of which appear only once. This sample's RNA came from whole unsorted tissue. The normal lung tissue was taken more than 3 cm from the tumor edge. Comments on this clonotype: What it recognizes is unknown. Compared with germline, one end of the junction differs, possibly owing to a read error.

General study points: TCR diversity was significantly greater in tumor than normal lung tissue. In normal lung, the top 100 clones were significantly more dominant than in tumor.

The sample comprised distant non-tumor lung tissue. This TCR was recovered from a woman aged 60-75 years with non-small cell lung cancer. The chain has TRBV11-2 and TRBJ2-3; TRBD2 matches at 9 bases. In DNA, the CDR3 is TGTGCCAGCAGCCCCCCGACTAGCGGCAGCACAGATATGCAGTATTTT. This translates into CASSPPTSGSTDMQYF. Looking up the rest from reference TRBV11-2 and TRBJ2-3 gives the full variable domain: EAGVAQSPRYKIIEKRQSVAFWCNPISGHATLYWYQQILGQGPKLLIQFQNNGVVDDSQLPKDRFSAERLKGVDSTLKIQPAKLEDSAVYLCASSPPTSGSTDMQYFGPGTRLTVL.